The 20 T cell receptor beta chains in this list originate from one sample, sequenced in a study of PD-1 blockade in classical Hodgkin lymphoma. Documented time point: cycle 4 day 1 (C4D1), after more than five weeks of nivolumab. There was relapse after autologous stem cell transplantation in every patient, and there was variation in brentuximab vedotin exposure. Thawed PBMCs were the source of CD4+ T cells, purified by magnetic negative selection. Some clones are missing from TCRdb's copy, which holds only in-frame ones; the method was immunoSEQ multiplex PCR. Seen here are around 26,000 clones, 80% observed once, and the top ten hold more than 3%. The sample was CD4+ T cells from blood, taken before the fourth cycle of nivolumab. Source of these receptors: a human donor with classical Hodgkin lymphoma.

The V gene is TRBV28, the J gene TRBJ1-2; no clear D gene. Per the germline V gene, CDR1 is MDHEN and CDR2 is SYDVKM. This CDR3 region has 11 residues. The germline V and J ends were trimmed by 4 bases and 8 bases, with 8 bases remaining between them. The CDR3 reads CASSSFLGYTF. CDR3 DNA: TGTGCCAGCAGTTCCTTCCTCGGCTACACCTTC.

This clone was recorded a few times. This chain connects TRBV9 to TRBJ1-1, with D hard to call. The CDR3 contains 13 residues. Deletions cut 4 bases from V and 0 bases from J, with 7 bases between. The germline gives CDR1 SGDLS, CDR2 YYNGEE. This CDR3 is CASSSHMNTEAFF. In DNA form, the CDR3 reads TGTGCCAGCAGCTCCCACATGAACACTGAAGCTTTCTTT.

This chain connects TRBV5-5 to TRBJ2-5, with D perhaps matching TRBD2 (5 bases). With 2 bases removed from V and 1 base from J, the gap between germline ends came to 6 bases. The CDR3 has 13 residues. CDR1 is SGHKS and CDR2 is YYEKEE in the germline V gene (reference sequence). Written as DNA, the CDR3 is TGTGCCAGCAGCTTCGGACTCCAAGAGACCCAGTACTTC. Translated: CASSFGLQETQYF.

The chain employs TRBV5-1 and TRBJ2-2; D unresolved. The CDR3 contains 12 residues. Germline V gives CDR1 SGHRS, CDR2 YFSETQ. Trimming removed 4 bases at V and 2 bases at J, with 3 bases between. This CDR3 is CASSPNTGELFF. Written as DNA, the CDR3 is TGCGCCAGCAGCCCTAACACCGGGGAGCTGTTTTTT.

The chain combines TRBV28 with TRBJ2-4; D might be TRBD1 (5 bases). This CDR3 spans 14 amino acids. Per germline, CDR1 MDHEN and CDR2 SYDVKM. V shed 5 bases and J shed 7 bases, with 15 bases lying between them. In DNA form, the CDR3 reads TGTGCCAGCAGTCACTCGACAGTTCCGAACATTCAGTACTTC. Protein: CASSHSTVPNIQYF.

The chain uses TRBV6-5 and TRBJ2-3; weak D call: TRBD2 (7 bases). The CDR3 spans 16 residues. The V end was cut by 4 bases, the J end by 6 bases, with 20 bases between. Germline lookup yields CDR1 MNHEY and CDR2 SVGAGI. The chain's CDR3 is CASSLRGGPGSDTQYF. The CDR3 DNA reads TGTGCCAGCAGTTTGAGGGGGGGGCCGGGATCCGATACGCAGTATTTT.

V and J are TRBV20-1 and TRBJ2-3; D call uncertain. The CDR3 spans 11 residues. V shed 5 bases and J shed 5 bases, with 8 bases lying between them. CDR1 and CDR2 (germline): DFQATT, SNEGSKA (reference sequence). This CDR3 is CSASSRDTQYF. Written as DNA, the CDR3 is TGCAGTGCTTCGAGTCGAGATACGCAGTATTTT.

The rearrangement links TRBV19 to TRBJ1-1; TRBD1 matches at 9 bases. Trimming removed 9 bases from V and 0 bases from J; junction bases left unmatched: 5. This CDR3 is 14 amino acids long. Germline V lookup: CDR1 LNHDA, CDR2 SQIVND (reference sequence). The CDR3: CASLGQGMNTEAFF. The CDR3 DNA sequence: TGTGCCAGCCTGGGACAGGGTATGAACACTGAAGCTTTCTTT.

J is TRBJ1-1 and V is TRBV18; 9 nucleotides line up with TRBD1. V was clipped by 5 bases and J by 4 bases; unmatched bases: 11. The CDR3 is 16 residues long. CDR1 is KGHSH, CDR2 LQKENI, per germline. For the CDR3, the DNA is TGTGCCAGCTCATGGGACAGGGCGGGTTCCGGCACTGAAGCTTTCTTT. It translates to CASSWDRAGSGTEAFF.

This clone appeared a few times. An end of the junction does not agree with germline; a read error may underlie this. The V and J genes are TRBV7-7 and TRBJ1-6; 7 bases agree with TRBD1. Germline V gives CDR1 SSHAT, CDR2 FNYEAQ (reference sequence). CDR3 length: 16 residues. CDR3 DNA sequence: TGTGCTAGCAGAACTGTTGACAGGGTAATAGGTTCACCCCTCCACTTT. Translated: CASRTVDRVIGSPLHF.

The chain joins TRBV19 to TRBJ1-5; D gene uncertain. Germline values: CDR1 LNHDA, CDR2 SQIVND (reference sequence). V gave up 5 bases and J gave up 1 base, with 9 bases separating them. The CDR3 loop spans 14 amino acids. The CDR3 loop is CASSRKVSNQPQHF. The CDR3 nucleotides are TGTGCCAGTAGTCGAAAGGTCAGCAATCAGCCCCAGCATTTT.

This chain uses TRBV30 with TRBJ1-5, with D perhaps matching TRBD1 (5 bases). CDR1 is GTSNPN, CDR2 SVGIG, per germline (reference sequence). The V and J ends lost 2 bases and 2 bases respectively, with 19 bases between them. CDR3 length equals 17 residues. The CDR3 bases are TGTGCCTGGAGTATTACAGGCACCGGTGGTGGCAATCAGCCCCAGCATTTT. It codes for CAWSITGTGGGNQPQHF. Full variable domain (missing parts from reference TRBV30 and TRBJ1-5): SQTIHQWPATLVQPVGSPLSLECTVEGTSNPNLYWYRQAAGRGLQLLFYSVGIGQISSEVPQNLSASRPQDRQFILSSKKLLLSDSGFYLCAWSITGTGGGNQPQHFGDGTRLSIL.

This sequence joins TRBV5-1 and TRBJ2-5, with 8 bases that match TRBD1. CDR1 and CDR2 from the germline V gene are SGHRS and YFSETQ. With V trimmed by 5 bases and J by 5 bases, 11 bases remained unmatched. CDR3 length equals 15 residues. CDR3 region: CASRAAGTGAETQYF. For the CDR3, the DNA is TGCGCCAGCAGGGCAGCTGGGACAGGAGCCGAGACCCAGTACTTC.

The chain links TRBV7-9 to TRBJ1-2; D is uncertain. Per the germline V gene, CDR1 is SEHNR and CDR2 is FQNEAQ (reference sequence). Trimming shortened V by 8 bases and J by 0 bases, and 13 bases separated the two germline ends. The CDR3 consists of 14 residues. The CDR3 DNA is TGTGCCAGCCGGGGAGAAGCTTCTAACTATGGCTACACCTTC. Amino acid sequence: CASRGEASNYGYTF.

The chain recombines TRBV10-3 with TRBJ1-3, with a possible D match to TRBD1 (5 bases). The CDR3 runs to 14 residues. The V gene lost 3 bases and the J gene lost 2 bases, with 8 bases spanning the gap. The germline CDR1 and CDR2 sequences are ENHRY and SYGVKD. The CDR3 nucleotides are TGTGCCATCAGTGACGAGACAGCTGGAAACACCATATATTTT. This encodes CAISDETAGNTIYF.

V and J are TRBV7-9 and TRBJ2-3; TRBD1 might be the D (7 bases). The V gene's germline CDR1 is SEHNR and CDR2 FQNEAQ (reference sequence). V lost 5 bases to trimming and J lost 0 bases, with 12 bases between them. The CDR3 sequence is 15 residues long. The CDR3 loop is CASSPQGGSTDTQYF. The CDR3 coding sequence is TGTGCCAGCAGCCCTCAGGGGGGCAGCACAGATACGCAGTATTTT.

The chain links TRBV4-3 to TRBJ1-5; D call uncertain. The length of the CDR3 is 14 residues. Germline V gene data show CDR1 as LGHNA and CDR2 as YSLEER. With 1 base removed from V and 6 bases from J, the gap between germline ends came to 10 bases. CDR3 in amino acids: CASSQGSGFQPQHF. The CDR3 nucleotides are TGCGCCAGCAGCCAAGGCTCAGGTTTTCAGCCCCAGCATTTT.

The J gene is TRBJ1-2, the V gene TRBV19; D is perhaps TRBD1 (5 bases). Trimming shortened V by 7 bases and J by 4 bases, and 19 bases separated the two germline ends. In germline, CDR1 is LNHDA, CDR2 SQIVND (reference sequence). The CDR3 runs 15 residues. CDR3 sequence: CASNPSRQGLYGYTF. The CDR3 nucleotides are TGTGCCAGTAACCCCAGCCGGCAGGGCCTCTATGGCTACACCTTC.

This chain links TRBV12-5 with TRBJ2-5; 14 nucleotides align to TRBD2. With V trimmed by 4 bases and J by 5 bases, 15 bases remained unmatched. The germline gives CDR1 LGHNT, CDR2 FRNRAP. The CDR3 consists of 19 residues. The CDR3 DNA follows: TGTGCTAGTGGTTCCCCCTTGACCGGGACTAGCGGGGGAAGCGAGACCCAGTACTTC. It translates to CASGSPLTGTSGGSETQYF.

In DNA, the CDR3 is TGTGCCAGCAAAACGAACGACAGGGTGAATGAGCAGTTCTTC. As protein: CASKTNDRVNEQFF. The chain couples TRBV28 to TRBJ2-1; 7 bases map to TRBD1. This CDR3 has 14 residues. Germline lookup yields CDR1 MDHEN and CDR2 SYDVKM. With 7 bases clipped from V and 7 bases from J, the junction kept 10 bases outside the gene matches.